Given below is one TCR beta chain in context. Germline-derived CDR1 and CDR2 are SNHLY and FYNNEI. The CDR3 spans 11 residues. V was trimmed by 4 bases and J by 11 bases, leaving 11 bases between them. The data were obtained in a study of shared clonotypes between healthy human individuals. This table comes from immunoSEQ multiplex PCR, and its TCRdb copy is limited to in-frame clones, with some not included. The table lists over a million clones, more than 75% of them singletons. Sequencing was carried out using memory CD4+ T cells from PBMCs. The subset here: CD45RA-negative fraction. The rearrangement uses TRBV2 and TRBJ1-1; TRBD1 is a possible D gene (6 bases). The receptor's source is a man aged 18 to 29 in good health. Some clones in this sample may be carry-over from other donors' samples. The CDR3, as DNA: TGTGCCAGCAGTGCAGGGGCCGGGGCTTTCTTT. Translating gives CASSAGAGAFF. Full variable domain (missing parts from reference TRBV2 and TRBJ1-1): EPEVTQTPSHQVTQMGQEVILRCVPISNHLYFYWYRQILGQKVEFLVSFYNNEISEKSEIFDDQFSVERPDGSNFTLKIRSTKLEDSAMYFCASSAGAGAFFGQGTRLTVV.